The clone carrying this T cell receptor (beta chain) has more than one count but fewer than ten. Its antigen is unidentified. The data belong to a study of response to subunit inactivated influenza vaccine. Study-level results: With each seasonal influenza vaccination, the authors suggested, few new T cells are recruited.

Germline V gives CDR1 MNHEY, CDR2 SVGEGT. V was clipped by 6 bases and J by 4 bases; unmatched bases: 8. The CDR3 has 15 amino acids. TCRdb reprocessed the RT-PCR reads with MiXCR, giving one entry per CDR3 protein. This sample has 800,000 or so distinct CDR3 sequences, with less than 25% found just once. J is TRBJ2-5 and V is TRBV6-2 or TRBV6-3; 10 nucleotides agree with TRBD1. The sequenced sample was PBMCs from blood, obtained roughly 5 days after vaccination. The origin of this receptor is a man aged 50 to 59 who received an inactivated influenza vaccine. The DNA of the CDR3 is TGTGCCAGCAGCGACCGGGACAGGGGAGGAGAGACCCAGTACTTC. The encoded protein is CASSDRDRGGETQYF.